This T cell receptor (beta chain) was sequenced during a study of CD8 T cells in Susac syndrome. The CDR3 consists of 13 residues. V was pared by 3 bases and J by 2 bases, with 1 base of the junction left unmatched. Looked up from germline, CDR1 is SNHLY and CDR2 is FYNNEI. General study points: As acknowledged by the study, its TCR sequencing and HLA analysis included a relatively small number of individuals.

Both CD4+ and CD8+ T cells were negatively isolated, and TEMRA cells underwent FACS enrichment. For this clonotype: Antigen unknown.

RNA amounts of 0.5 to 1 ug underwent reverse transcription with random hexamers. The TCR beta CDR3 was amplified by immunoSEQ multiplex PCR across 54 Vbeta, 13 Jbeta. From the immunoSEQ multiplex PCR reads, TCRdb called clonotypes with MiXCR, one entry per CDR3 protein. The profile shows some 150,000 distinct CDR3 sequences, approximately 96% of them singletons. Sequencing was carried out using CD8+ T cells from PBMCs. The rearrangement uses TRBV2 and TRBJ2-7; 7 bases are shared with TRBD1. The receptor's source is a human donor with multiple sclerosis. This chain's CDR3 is CASSEDRTYEQYF. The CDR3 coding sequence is TGTGCCAGCAGTGAGGACAGGACCTACGAGCAGTACTTC.